A selection of T cell receptor beta chains follows, all from one sample in a study of blood T cell repertoires in COVID-19. Only in-frame clones appear in the TCRdb table, and some are missing; sequencing was by immunoSEQ multiplex PCR. The sample records fewer than 250,000 clones, 80% to 85% being singletons. Input material: PBMCs or T cells enriched from blood (not recorded which). These receptors originate from a woman aged 45-60 years with acute COVID-19. Both conserved end residues are part of each CDR3. Fields, in order: CDR3 protein, CDR3 DNA, clone size, D gene, V gene, J gene. The D gene is left open where the match is weak. Size tells how often a clone was seen (once, few, many) or the class of an expanded clone, and some rows leave it out.

cdr3_aa: CASTKKTPTDRGVGPYGYTF
cdr3_nt: TGTGCCAGCACCAAGAAGACTCCAACCGACAGGGGAGTCGGCCCTTATGGCTACACCTTC
clone_size: .
d_call: TRBD1
v_call: TRBV7-9
j_call: TRBJ1-2

cdr3_aa: CASSKGQASTDTQYF
cdr3_nt: TGTGCCAGCAGCAAAGGACAGGCGAGCACAGATACGCAGTATTTT
clone_size: .
d_call: TRBD1
v_call: TRBV6-5
j_call: TRBJ2-3

cdr3_aa: CASSLAPGTGANVLTF
cdr3_nt: TGTGCCAGCAGCTTAGCGCCAGGTACCGGGGCCAACGTCCTGACTTTC
clone_size: .
d_call: .
v_call: TRBV7-6
j_call: TRBJ2-6

cdr3_aa: CSVGGQSHNEKLFF
cdr3_nt: TGCAGCGTTGGCGGACAGTCCCATAATGAAAAACTGTTTTTT
clone_size: .
d_call: .
v_call: TRBV29-1
j_call: TRBJ1-4

cdr3_aa: CASRSVPRGNQPQHF
cdr3_nt: TGTGCCAGCAGATCGGTCCCTCGCGGCAATCAGCCCCAGCATTTT
clone_size: .
d_call: .
v_call: TRBV28
j_call: TRBJ1-5

cdr3_aa: CASSEPQGNYGYTF
cdr3_nt: TGCGCCAGCAGTGAGCCTCAGGGGAACTATGGCTACACCTTC
clone_size: .
d_call: .
v_call: TRBV10-2
j_call: TRBJ1-2

cdr3_aa: CASSPTGGRSPLHF
cdr3_nt: TGTGCCAGCAGCCCGACAGGGGGAAGATCACCCCTCCACTTT
clone_size: .
d_call: TRBD1
v_call: TRBV28
j_call: TRBJ1-6

cdr3_aa: CASKEGIAENTGELFF
cdr3_nt: TGTGCCAGCAAGGAGGGAATAGCGGAGAACACCGGGGAGCTGTTTTTT
clone_size: .
d_call: .
v_call: TRBV28
j_call: TRBJ2-2

cdr3_aa: CASSYTRGLANEQFF
cdr3_nt: TGTGCCAGCAGTTACACCAGGGGGCTAGCCAATGAGCAGTTCTTC
clone_size: .
d_call: TRBD1
v_call: TRBV6-5
j_call: TRBJ2-1

cdr3_aa: CASSVQVNTEAFF
cdr3_nt: TGTGCCAGCAGCGTACAGGTGAACACTGAAGCTTTCTTT
clone_size: .
d_call: .
v_call: TRBV9
j_call: TRBJ1-1

cdr3_aa: CASSIQGSNQPQHF
cdr3_nt: TGTGCCAGCAGCATACAGGGAAGCAATCAGCCCCAGCATTTT
clone_size: .
d_call: .
v_call: TRBV6-2/TRBV6-3
j_call: TRBJ1-5

cdr3_aa: CASSAASGRLPFTTDTQYF
cdr3_nt: TGTGCCAGCAGTGCGGCTAGCGGGCGGCTGCCCTTTACCACAGATACGCAGTATTTT
clone_size: .
d_call: TRBD2
v_call: TRBV6-2/TRBV6-3
j_call: TRBJ2-3

cdr3_aa: CASSRGLPYEQYF
cdr3_nt: TGTGCCAGCAGTCGGGGTCTACCCTACGAGCAGTACTTC
clone_size: .
d_call: .
v_call: TRBV12-3/TRBV12-4
j_call: TRBJ2-7

cdr3_aa: CASSPSGGASGELFF
cdr3_nt: TGTGCCAGCTCACCGTCGGGGGGGGCCTCCGGGGAGCTGTTTTTT
clone_size: .
d_call: TRBD2
v_call: TRBV18
j_call: TRBJ2-2

cdr3_aa: CASSPGDRTNTEAFF
cdr3_nt: TGTGCCAGCAGTCCAGGGGACAGGACGAACACTGAAGCTTTCTTT
clone_size: .
d_call: TRBD1
v_call: TRBV28
j_call: TRBJ1-1

cdr3_aa: CASRHGTRGNQPQHF
cdr3_nt: TGTGCCAGCAGGCACGGGACACGGGGCAATCAGCCCCAGCATTTT
clone_size: .
d_call: .
v_call: TRBV28
j_call: TRBJ1-5

cdr3_aa: CASSPGVSLGYEQYF
cdr3_nt: TGTGCCAGCTCACCGGGCGTAAGTCTCGGTTACGAGCAGTACTTC
clone_size: .
d_call: .
v_call: TRBV18
j_call: TRBJ2-7

cdr3_aa: CASSLASGRLAGAGLYEQYF
cdr3_nt: TGTGCCAGCAGCTTAGCGTCGGGTAGACTAGCGGGGGCCGGCCTATACGAGCAGTACTTC
clone_size: .
d_call: TRBD2
v_call: TRBV11-3
j_call: TRBJ2-7

cdr3_aa: CASSPIGTGGNEQFF
cdr3_nt: TGTGCCAGCAGCCCTATCGGGACAGGGGGCAATGAGCAGTTCTTC
clone_size: once
d_call: TRBD1
v_call: TRBV3-1/TRBV3-2
j_call: TRBJ2-1

cdr3_aa: CASSSQLALSTDTQYF
cdr3_nt: TGTGCCAGCAGCTCTCAACTAGCGCTTAGCACAGATACGCAGTATTTT
clone_size: .
d_call: TRBD2
v_call: TRBV11-2
j_call: TRBJ2-3

cdr3_aa: CASSPGQGGEYGNEQFF
cdr3_nt: TGCGCCAGCAGCCCGGGACAGGGAGGGGAATACGGGAATGAGCAGTTCTTC
clone_size: .
d_call: TRBD1
v_call: TRBV5-1
j_call: TRBJ2-1

cdr3_aa: CASSLRSWTGGLKETQYF
cdr3_nt: TGTGCCAGCAGTCTTCGCTCGTGGACAGGGGGGTTAAAGGAGACCCAGTACTTC
clone_size: once
d_call: TRBD1
v_call: TRBV6-2/TRBV6-3
j_call: TRBJ2-5

cdr3_aa: CASNLGTGELFF
cdr3_nt: TGCGCCAGCAACCTCGGTACCGGGGAGCTGTTTTTT
clone_size: .
d_call: .
v_call: TRBV5-1
j_call: TRBJ2-2

cdr3_aa: CAISEDRVHGYTF
cdr3_nt: TGTGCCATCAGTGAGGACAGGGTCCATGGCTACACCTTC
clone_size: .
d_call: TRBD1
v_call: TRBV10-3
j_call: TRBJ1-2

cdr3_aa: CASTSVGRGRTDTQYF
cdr3_nt: TGTGCCAGTACCAGCGTTGGGCGCGGGCGCACAGATACGCAGTATTTT
clone_size: few
d_call: .
v_call: TRBV19
j_call: TRBJ2-3

cdr3_aa: CSVEDHPREQYF
cdr3_nt: TGCAGCGTTGAAGATCACCCGAGGGAGCAGTACTTC
clone_size: .
d_call: .
v_call: TRBV29-1
j_call: TRBJ2-7

cdr3_aa: CSVKGDRGTNTEAFF
cdr3_nt: TGCAGCGTCAAGGGGGACAGGGGGACGAACACTGAAGCTTTCTTT
clone_size: .
d_call: TRBD1
v_call: TRBV29-1
j_call: TRBJ1-1

cdr3_aa: CASGERGTNEKLFF
cdr3_nt: TGTGCCAGCGGGGAGAGGGGGACTAATGAAAAACTGTTTTTT
clone_size: .
d_call: .
v_call: TRBV19
j_call: TRBJ1-4

cdr3_aa: CASSASGTGGNEQFF
cdr3_nt: TGCGCCAGCAGCGCTTCCGGGACAGGGGGTAATGAGCAGTTCTTC
clone_size: .
d_call: TRBD1
v_call: TRBV5-1
j_call: TRBJ2-1

cdr3_aa: CASSPARLVFGETQYF
cdr3_nt: TGTGCCAGTAGTCCTGCCCGCCTAGTATTCGGGGAGACCCAGTACTTC
clone_size: .
d_call: .
v_call: TRBV19
j_call: TRBJ2-5

cdr3_aa: CASSPLFLGTATGELFF
cdr3_nt: TGTGCCAGCTCACCACTGTTCTTAGGGACAGCCACCGGGGAGCTGTTTTTT
clone_size: few
d_call: TRBD1
v_call: TRBV18
j_call: TRBJ2-2

cdr3_aa: CSASGGLYEQYF
cdr3_nt: TGCAGTGCTAGTGGGGGCCTCTACGAGCAGTACTTC
clone_size: .
d_call: .
v_call: TRBV20-1
j_call: TRBJ2-7

cdr3_aa: CASSLTQVGDTEAFF
cdr3_nt: TGTGCCAGCAGCTTAACGCAGGTCGGGGACACTGAAGCTTTCTTT
clone_size: few
d_call: .
v_call: TRBV7-2
j_call: TRBJ1-1

cdr3_aa: CASSPPVAGYTF
cdr3_nt: TGTGCCAGCAGCCCTCCCGTAGCTGGCTACACCTTC
clone_size: .
d_call: .
v_call: TRBV6-2/TRBV6-3
j_call: TRBJ1-2

cdr3_aa: CASSEILGGYTF
cdr3_nt: TGTGCCAGCTCGGAGATCTTGGGTGGCTACACCTTC
clone_size: .
d_call: .
v_call: TRBV18
j_call: TRBJ1-2

cdr3_aa: CASSTRNDREETQYF
cdr3_nt: TGTGCCAGCAGCACTCGAAACGACAGGGAAGAGACCCAGTACTTC
clone_size: .
d_call: TRBD1
v_call: TRBV7-9
j_call: TRBJ2-5

cdr3_aa: CAISRGNYEQYF
cdr3_nt: TGTGCCATCTCTCGGGGGAACTACGAGCAGTACTTC
clone_size: .
d_call: .
v_call: TRBV28
j_call: TRBJ2-7

cdr3_aa: CASSQGGQFNYGYTF
cdr3_nt: TGTGCCAGCAGCCAGGGGGGACAGTTCAACTATGGCTACACCTTC
clone_size: few
d_call: TRBD1
v_call: TRBV3-1/TRBV3-2
j_call: TRBJ1-2

cdr3_aa: CASSSRGGTDTQYF
cdr3_nt: TGTGCCAGCAGCTCCAGGGGTGGCACAGATACGCAGTATTTT
clone_size: .
d_call: .
v_call: TRBV7-9
j_call: TRBJ2-3

cdr3_aa: CASSLRSTLGMNTEAFF
cdr3_nt: TGTGCCAGCAGTTTAAGGTCCACCCTAGGCATGAACACTGAAGCTTTCTTT
clone_size: .
d_call: .
v_call: TRBV27
j_call: TRBJ1-1

cdr3_aa: CASSYPTGVTYEQYF
cdr3_nt: TGTGCCAGCAGTTACCCCACAGGGGTCACCTACGAGCAGTACTTC
clone_size: .
d_call: TRBD1
v_call: TRBV6-2/TRBV6-3
j_call: TRBJ2-7

cdr3_aa: CASRVGQNTGELFF
cdr3_nt: TGTGCCAGCAGGGTAGGACAGAACACCGGGGAGCTGTTTTTT
clone_size: .
d_call: .
v_call: TRBV2
j_call: TRBJ2-2

cdr3_aa: CASSPPGAGRSDTQYF
cdr3_nt: TGTGCCAGCTCACCACCGGGAGCGGGCCGCTCGGATACGCAGTATTTT
clone_size: .
d_call: .
v_call: TRBV18
j_call: TRBJ2-3

cdr3_aa: CASSDLRTGHEQYF
cdr3_nt: TGTGCCAGCAGTGACTTAAGGACAGGCCACGAGCAGTACTTC
clone_size: .
d_call: TRBD1
v_call: TRBV14
j_call: TRBJ2-7

cdr3_aa: CASSQRVRGHSNQPQHF
cdr3_nt: TGTGCCAGCAGCCAACGGGTCAGGGGACATAGCAATCAGCCCCAGCATTTT
clone_size: .
d_call: .
v_call: TRBV3-1/TRBV3-2
j_call: TRBJ1-5

cdr3_aa: CASSTTGWTEAFF
cdr3_nt: TGTGCCAGTAGTACGACAGGTTGGACTGAAGCTTTCTTT
clone_size: .
d_call: .
v_call: TRBV19
j_call: TRBJ1-1

cdr3_aa: CASSLDGPYNEQFF
cdr3_nt: TGTGCCAGCAGCTTGGATGGGCCTTACAATGAGCAGTTCTTC
clone_size: .
d_call: .
v_call: TRBV5-4
j_call: TRBJ2-1

cdr3_aa: CASSYNMFEQFF
cdr3_nt: TGTGCCAGCAGTTATAATATGTTTGAGCAGTTCTTC
clone_size: .
d_call: .
v_call: TRBV6-5
j_call: TRBJ2-1

cdr3_aa: CASRLDNYEQYF
cdr3_nt: TGCGCCAGCAGACTCGACAACTACGAGCAGTACTTC
clone_size: once
d_call: .
v_call: TRBV5-1
j_call: TRBJ2-7

cdr3_aa: CASSQEAGGSYNEQFF
cdr3_nt: TGTGCCAGCAGCCAAGAGGCGGGGGGTTCCTACAATGAGCAGTTCTTC
clone_size: .
d_call: TRBD2
v_call: TRBV4-2
j_call: TRBJ2-1